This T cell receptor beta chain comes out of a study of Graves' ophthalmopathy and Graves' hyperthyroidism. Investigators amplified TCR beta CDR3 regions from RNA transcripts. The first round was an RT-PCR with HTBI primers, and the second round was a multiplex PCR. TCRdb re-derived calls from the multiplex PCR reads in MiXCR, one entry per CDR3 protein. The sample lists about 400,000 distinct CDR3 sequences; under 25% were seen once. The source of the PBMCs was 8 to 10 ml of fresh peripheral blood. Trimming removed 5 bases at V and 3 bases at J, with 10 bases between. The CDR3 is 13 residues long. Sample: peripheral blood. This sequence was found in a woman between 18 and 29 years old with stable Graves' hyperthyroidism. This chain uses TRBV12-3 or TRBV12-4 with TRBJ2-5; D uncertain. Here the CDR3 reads CASSPTVEETQYF. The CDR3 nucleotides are TGTGCCAGCAGTCCCACGGTGGAAGAGACCCAGTACTTC.